Listed here are 27 T cell receptor beta chains from one sample, sequenced in a study of blood T cell repertoires in COVID-19. The table came from immunoSEQ multiplex PCR; TCRdb's copy has only in-frame clones and leaves some out. The sample contains more than 200,000 clones, 80% to 85% of which appear only once. Sequencing was done on a sample of peripheral blood. These receptors came from a man between 60 and 75 years old with acute or convalescent COVID-19.

The gene calls are TRBV28 and TRBJ2-3, with 7 positions matching TRBD2. The CDR3 extends over 14 amino acids. V gave up 8 bases and J gave up 7 bases; unmatched junction bases: 12. Germline assignment: CDR1 MDHEN and CDR2 SYDVKM. In DNA form, the CDR3 reads TGTGCCAGCGGGTCGGCGGGAGCACGGAATACGCAGTATTTT. It is translated as CASGSAGARNTQYF.

The chain links TRBV6-5 to TRBJ1-2, with D perhaps TRBD1 (6 bases). CDR3 length: 12 residues. Germline CDR1 reads MNHEY; CDR2 reads SVGAGI. Trimming took off 7 bases at V and 6 bases at J, with 12 bases between the two ends. The CDR3, as DNA: TGTGCCAGCACGAACAGGGTTAATGGCTACACCTTC. It specifies CASTNRVNGYTF.

The genes are TRBV7-2 and TRBJ2-6, with 9 bases fitting TRBD1. The V gene's germline CDR1 is SGHTA and CDR2 FQGNSA. The CDR3 totals 19 residues. The ends lost 5 bases at V and 2 bases at J; junction bases unmatched: 13. As DNA, the CDR3 is TGTGCCAGCAGCCCAGAGGGGCACAGGGGGCGAACTGGGGCCAACGTCCTGACTTTC. Encoded protein: CASSPEGHRGRTGANVLTF.

The chain is built from TRBV7-8 and TRBJ2-7; 9 nucleotides align to TRBD1. V was clipped by 5 bases and J by 4 bases; unmatched bases: 9. CDR1 is SGHVS and CDR2 is FQNEAQ in the germline V gene. The CDR3 is 15 amino acids. DNA for the CDR3: TGTGCCAGCAGCACTCTTTCGGGACAGGGATACGAGCAGTACTTC. As protein: CASSTLSGQGYEQYF.

The chain's CDR3 is CASSLGGGVYNEQFF. The CDR3 region has the DNA TGTGCCAGCAGCTTAGGGGGGGGCGTCTACAATGAGCAGTTCTTC. The chain combines TRBV11-2 with TRBJ2-1, with D possibly matching TRBD2 (7 bases). Trimming left V 1 base short and J 3 bases short, with 10 bases between. Germline CDR1 SGHAT, CDR2 FQNNGV. The CDR3 extends over 15 amino acids. The full variable domain, with the rest looked up from reference TRBV11-2 and TRBJ2-1, is EAGVAQSPRYKIIEKRQSVAFWCNPISGHATLYWYQQILGQGPKLLIQFQNNGVVDDSQLPKDRFSAERLKGVDSTLKIQPAKLEDSAVYLCASSLGGGVYNEQFFGPGTRLTVL.

The V call is TRBV28, the J call TRBJ1-5, with unresolved D. The germline CDR1 and CDR2 sequences are MDHEN and SYDVKM. This CDR3 contains 14 residues. V dropped 4 bases and J dropped 1 base, with 8 bases sitting between them. The CDR3 region is CASSWTGSNQPQHF. Here the CDR3 DNA reads TGTGCCAGCAGTTGGACGGGAAGCAATCAGCCCCAGCATTTT.

The CDR3 loop reads CASSPQQGDTYEQYF. DNA of the CDR3: TGTGCCAGCTCACCTCAACAGGGGGACACCTACGAGCAGTACTTC. This sequence joins TRBV18 and TRBJ2-7; 8 nucleotides align to TRBD1. The trim removed 3 bases at V and 2 bases at J, leaving 6 bases unmatched. Germline V gives CDR1 KGHSH, CDR2 LQKENI. The CDR3 contains 15 residues.

This clone was observed once. J is TRBJ1-4 and V is TRBV11-1; D is unresolved. Germline V lookup: CDR1 SGHAT, CDR2 FQDESV (reference sequence). Trimming removed 2 bases from V and 3 bases from J, with 7 bases in between. The length of the CDR3 is 14 residues. The chain's CDR3 is CASSLTQSNEKLFF. The CDR3 nucleotides read TGTGCCAGCAGCTTAACACAGTCTAATGAAAAACTGTTTTTT. Combining the CDR3 with reference TRBV11-1 and TRBJ1-4 gives the whole variable domain EAEVAQSPRYKITEKSQAVAFWCDPISGHATLYWYRQILGQGPELLVQFQDESVVDDSQLPKDRFSAERLKGVDSTLKIQPAELGDSAMYLCASSLTQSNEKLFFGSGTQLSVL.

This chain joins TRBV28 and TRBJ2-1; D remains ambiguous. Trimming removed 6 bases at V and 0 bases at J, with 9 bases between. This CDR3 contains 14 residues. Germline CDR1 and CDR2: MDHEN and SYDVKM. The CDR3: CASRGSSSYNEQFF. CDR3 DNA sequence: TGTGCCAGCAGGGGCAGCAGCTCCTACAATGAGCAGTTCTTC.

The chain recombines TRBV7-8 with TRBJ2-5; a weak D match, TRBD2 (5 bases). This CDR3 comprises 14 residues. The germline V gene has CDR1 SGHVS and CDR2 FQNEAQ. With 5 bases removed from V and 1 base from J, the gap between germline ends came to 11 bases. CDR3 in DNA: TGTGCCAGCAGCATCCGACTAACCCAAGAGACCCAGTACTTC. It yields the protein CASSIRLTQETQYF.

The chain uses TRBV19 and TRBJ1-6; D is uncertain. Germline V gives CDR1 LNHDA, CDR2 SQIVND (reference sequence). CDR3 size: 15 residues. The germline V and J ends were trimmed by 10 bases and 7 bases, with 20 bases remaining between them. The CDR3 region is CATRPGPPGNSPLHF. DNA of the CDR3: TGTGCCACCCGCCCCGGCCCTCCGGGGAATTCACCCCTCCACTTT. Full variable domain (missing parts from reference TRBV19 and TRBJ1-6): DGGITQSPKYLFRKEGQNVTLSCEQNLNHDAMYWYRQDPGQGLRLIYYSQIVNDFQKGDIAEGYSVSREKKESFPLTVTSAQKNPTAFYLCATRPGPPGNSPLHFGNGTRLTVT.

V and J are TRBV7-9 and TRBJ2-7; no clear D gene. CDR3 size: 15 residues. Germline CDR1 is SEHNR and CDR2 is FQNEAQ (reference sequence). V was trimmed by 2 bases and J by 1 base, leaving 12 bases between them. Here the CDR3 DNA reads TGTGCCAGCAGCTTAAGCGTTGAAGCTTCCTACGAGCAGTACTTC. It translates to CASSLSVEASYEQYF.

In DNA, the CDR3 is TGTGCCAGCAGCGTCCAGGGGGCGGGTAACTATGGCTACACCTTC. Its translation: CASSVQGAGNYGYTF. The chain is built from TRBV9 and TRBJ1-2; TRBD1 agrees at 8 bases. In germline, CDR1 is SGDLS, CDR2 YYNGEE. Trimming removed 2 bases from V and 1 base from J; junction bases left unmatched: 4. This CDR3 contains 15 residues.

The J gene is TRBJ1-2, the V gene TRBV3-1 (or the pseudogene TRBV3-2); the match to TRBD1 covers 7 bases. Germline CDR1 is LGHDT and CDR2 is YNNKEL (reference sequence). V dropped 0 bases and J dropped 8; count of bases not matched to a gene: 12. This CDR3 region has 16 residues. The DNA of the CDR3 is TGTGCCAGCAGCCAAGATTCGAGTGGGGGACAGCGCGGCTACACCTTC. Encoded protein: CASSQDSSGGQRGYTF.

This clone occurred once. Here the CDR3 reads CASSLQTGNRVYGYTF. The CDR3 DNA is TGCGCCAGCAGCCTCCAGACAGGGAACCGGGTCTATGGCTACACCTTC. The J gene is TRBJ1-2, the V gene TRBV5-1; 7 bases map to TRBD1. This CDR3 comprises 16 residues. Per germline, CDR1 SGHRS and CDR2 YFSETQ. V was clipped by 4 bases and J by 4 bases; unmatched bases: 13.

J is TRBJ1-1 and V is TRBV6-5, with D perhaps TRBD1 (5 bases). Germline CDR1 is MNHEY and CDR2 is SVGAGI. The CDR3 spans 13 residues. The V end lost 4 bases, the J end lost 1 base, and 7 bases lay between the germline ends. The CDR3 spells CASSSGGNTEAFF. In DNA form, the CDR3 reads TGTGCCAGCAGTTCCGGGGGGAACACTGAAGCTTTCTTT.

V gene TRBV6-1 combines with J gene TRBJ2-7; 7 nucleotides agree with TRBD1. The CDR3 sequence is 16 residues long. After removal of 1 base from V and 3 bases from J, the junction contained 9 bases not matched to a gene. CDR1 is MNHNS, CDR2 SASEGT, per germline. This CDR3 is CASSEGWGQNFYEQYF. CDR3 nucleotides: TGTGCCAGCAGTGAAGGGTGGGGACAGAATTTCTACGAGCAGTACTTC.

This clone was picked up one time. This CDR3 is also generated by other DNA sequences in the sample. V usage is TRBV29-1 and J usage is TRBJ1-1; 9 positions agree with TRBD1. The CDR3 totals 12 residues. Germline-derived CDR1 and CDR2 are SQVTM and ANQGSEA. J lost 5 bases, V lost 3 bases, and 1 base had no gene match. CDR3 in amino acids: CSVETGGTEAFF. DNA for the CDR3: TGCAGCGTTGAGACAGGGGGAACTGAAGCTTTCTTT.

The gene calls are TRBV3-1 (or the pseudogene TRBV3-2) and TRBJ2-1; a weak D match, TRBD2 (5 bases). The CDR3 totals 16 residues. Trimming removed 8 bases at V and 10 bases at J, with 27 bases between. From germline, CDR1 is LGHDT and CDR2 YNNKEL (reference sequence). CDR3 sequence: CASGPLILTRSVEQFF. CDR3 DNA sequence: TGTGCCAGCGGGCCACTAATCCTCACTAGGTCTGTCGAGCAGTTCTTC.

The V and J genes are TRBV19 and TRBJ2-2; the match to TRBD2 covers 15 bases. V was pared by 6 bases and J by 5 bases, with 10 bases of the junction left unmatched. There are 18 residues in the CDR3. From germline, CDR1 is LNHDA and CDR2 SQIVND (reference sequence). The CDR3 protein is CASRNPGLAGGGTGELFF. CDR3 nucleotides: TGTGCCAGTAGAAACCCGGGACTAGCGGGGGGCGGGACCGGGGAGCTGTTTTTT.

The rearrangement links TRBV2 to TRBJ2-4, with 8 bases aligning to TRBD2. Looked up from germline, CDR1 is SNHLY and CDR2 is FYNNEI. The V gene end was trimmed by 6 bases and the J gene end by 8 bases; junction bases not matched to a gene: 21. The CDR3 is made up of 18 amino acids. DNA for the CDR3: TGTGCCAGCAGCTGGCAAGCGGGGGTTCAGGGGAATAGTGACATTCAGTACTTC. Protein: CASSWQAGVQGNSDIQYF.

This clone occurred a few times. J is TRBJ2-5 and V is TRBV5-6, with D unresolved. The CDR3 consists of 13 residues. Germline CDR1 and CDR2: SGHDT and YYEEEE. Deletions cut 3 bases from V and 4 bases from J, with 10 bases between. The CDR3 bases are TGTGCCAGCAGCTCCGGTCGAGTAGAGACCCAGTACTTC. It is translated as CASSSGRVETQYF.

The genes are TRBV5-4 and TRBJ1-2, with 9 positions matching TRBD1. Trimming removed 0 bases from V and 2 bases from J; junction bases left unmatched: 2. CDR3 length: 15 residues. CDR1 SGHNT and CDR2 YYREEE come from the germline V gene (reference sequence). CDR3 in DNA: TGTGCCAGCAGCTTGGGTGGACAGGGGAACTATGGCTACACCTTC. Its translation: CASSLGGQGNYGYTF. Full variable domain (rest looked up from reference TRBV5-4 and TRBJ1-2): ETGVTQSPTHLIKTRGQQVTLRCSSQSGHNTVSWYQQALGQGPQFIFQYYREEENGRGNFPPRFSGLQFPNYSSELNVNALELDDSALYLCASSLGGQGNYGYTFGSGTRLTVV.

V is TRBV16 and J is TRBJ2-1; a possible D gene is TRBD1 (5 bases). V lost 8 bases and J 8 bases, leaving 13 bases between the germline ends. The CDR3 is 12 amino acids. Germline assignment: CDR1 KGHSY and CDR2 FQNENV. CDR3 nucleotide sequence: TGTGCCAGCCAGCATCAGGGCCATGAGCAGTTCTTC. Its protein is CASQHQGHEQFF.

The CDR3 region is CASSLLGSNEKLFF. In DNA, the CDR3 is TGTGCCAGCAGCCTCCTCGGGTCGAATGAAAAACTGTTTTTT. The genes are TRBV3-1 (or the pseudogene TRBV3-2) and TRBJ1-4, with D unclear. The CDR3 covers 14 residues. Trimming left V 4 bases short and J 5 bases short, with 11 bases between. CDR1 is LGHDT, CDR2 YNNKEL, per germline (reference sequence).

V usage is TRBV27 and J usage is TRBJ1-1, with 7 bases aligning to TRBD1. The CDR3 runs 13 residues. V lost 3 bases, J lost 7 bases, and 5 bases stayed unmatched. Germline V gives CDR1 MNHEY, CDR2 SMNVEV (reference sequence). The CDR3 reads CASSFRGLSEAFF. The CDR3 DNA reads as TGTGCCAGCAGTTTTAGGGGGCTTAGTGAAGCTTTCTTT.

The chain recombines TRBV18 with TRBJ1-2; D unclear. This CDR3 comprises 14 residues. Germline assignment: CDR1 KGHSH and CDR2 LQKENI. Trimming left V 2 bases short and J 5 bases short, with 12 bases between. The CDR3: CASSPGNGLYGYTF. For the CDR3, the DNA is TGTGCCAGCTCACCAGGCAACGGACTATATGGCTACACCTTC.